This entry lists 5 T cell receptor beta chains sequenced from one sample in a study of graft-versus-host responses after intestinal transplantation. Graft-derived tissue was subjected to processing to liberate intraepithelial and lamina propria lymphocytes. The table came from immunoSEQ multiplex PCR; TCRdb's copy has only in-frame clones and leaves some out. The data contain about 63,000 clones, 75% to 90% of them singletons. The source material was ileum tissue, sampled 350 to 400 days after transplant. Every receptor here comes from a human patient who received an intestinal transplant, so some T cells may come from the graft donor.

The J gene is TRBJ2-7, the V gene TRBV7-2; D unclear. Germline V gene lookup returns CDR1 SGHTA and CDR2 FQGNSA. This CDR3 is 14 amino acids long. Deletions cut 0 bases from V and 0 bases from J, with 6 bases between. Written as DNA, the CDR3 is TGTGCCAGCAGCTTAGCGGATAGCTCCTACGAGCAGTACTTC. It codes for CASSLADSSYEQYF.

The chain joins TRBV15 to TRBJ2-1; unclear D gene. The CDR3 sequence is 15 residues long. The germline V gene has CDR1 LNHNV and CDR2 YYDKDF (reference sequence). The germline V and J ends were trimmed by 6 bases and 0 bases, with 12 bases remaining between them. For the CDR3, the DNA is TGTGCCACCAGGGACGCTCCGCCCTCCTACAATGAGCAGTTCTTC. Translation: CATRDAPPSYNEQFF. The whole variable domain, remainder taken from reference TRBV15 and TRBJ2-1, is DAMVIQNPRYQVTQFGKPVTLSCSQTLNHNVMYWYQQKSSQAPKLLFHYYDKDFNNEADTPDNFQSRRPNTSFCFLDIRSPGLGDTAMYLCATRDAPPSYNEQFFGPGTRLTVL.

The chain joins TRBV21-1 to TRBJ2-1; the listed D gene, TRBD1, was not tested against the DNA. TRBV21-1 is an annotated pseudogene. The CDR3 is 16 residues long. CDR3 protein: CASSNTDRGHHNEQFF. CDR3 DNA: TGTGCCAGCAGCAACACCGACAGGGGTCACCACAATGAGCAGTTCTTC.

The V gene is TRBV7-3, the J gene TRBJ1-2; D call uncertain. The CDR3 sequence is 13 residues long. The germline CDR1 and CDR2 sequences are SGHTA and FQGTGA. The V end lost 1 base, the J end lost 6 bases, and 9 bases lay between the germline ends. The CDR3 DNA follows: TGTGCCAGCAGCTTAAGCGCGGCAGATGGCTACACCTTC. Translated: CASSLSAADGYTF.

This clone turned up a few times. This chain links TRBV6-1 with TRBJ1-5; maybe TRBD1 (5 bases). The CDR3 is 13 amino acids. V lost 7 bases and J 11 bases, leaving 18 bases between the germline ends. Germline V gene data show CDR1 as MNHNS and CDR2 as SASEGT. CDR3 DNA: TGTGCCAGCAATGGGGGGTCACCGGGGGCCCAGCATTTT. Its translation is CASNGGSPGAQHF.